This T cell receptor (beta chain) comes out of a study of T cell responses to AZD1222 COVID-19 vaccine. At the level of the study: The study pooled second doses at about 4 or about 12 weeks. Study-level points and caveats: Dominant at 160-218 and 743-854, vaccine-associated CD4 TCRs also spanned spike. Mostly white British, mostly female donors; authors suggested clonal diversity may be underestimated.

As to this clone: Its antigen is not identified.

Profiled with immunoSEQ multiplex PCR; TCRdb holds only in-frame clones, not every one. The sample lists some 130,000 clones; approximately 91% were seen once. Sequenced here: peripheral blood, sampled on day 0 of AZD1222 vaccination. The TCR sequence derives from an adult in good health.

The CDR3 loop is CASSPDRSTDTQYF. The CDR3 nucleotides are TGTGCCAGCAGTCCGGACAGAAGCACAGATACGCAGTATTTT. V and J are TRBV2 and TRBJ2-3; maybe TRBD1 (6 bases). Trimming removed 5 bases at V and 0 bases at J, with 9 bases between. Germline CDR1 SNHLY, CDR2 FYNNEI. The CDR3 has 14 residues. The full variable domain, completed using reference TRBV2 and TRBJ2-3, is EPEVTQTPSHQVTQMGQEVILRCVPISNHLYFYWYRQILGQKVEFLVSFYNNEISEKSEIFDDQFSVERPDGSNFTLKIRSTKLEDSAMYFCASSPDRSTDTQYFGPGTRLTVL.